This T cell receptor beta chain was sequenced during a study of blood T cell repertoires in COVID-19. This clone was observed a handful of times. Sequencing was performed with immunoSEQ multiplex PCR; in TCRdb, only in-frame clones are kept and a portion is missing. Of 70,000 to 90,000 clones listed, around 79% are singletons. The CDR3 is 14 residues long. V dropped 6 bases and J dropped 5; count of bases not matched to a gene: 4. The germline V gene encodes CDR1 LNHDA and CDR2 SQIVND (reference sequence). The receptor's source is a human donor in a cohort sampled during active COVID-19. The specimen was peripheral blood. This rearrangement joins TRBV19 to TRBJ2-2, with 9 bases lining up with TRBD2. The CDR3 loop is CASRSGRRTGELFF. CDR3 DNA: TGTGCCAGTAGGAGCGGGAGGCGGACCGGGGAGCTGTTTTTT.